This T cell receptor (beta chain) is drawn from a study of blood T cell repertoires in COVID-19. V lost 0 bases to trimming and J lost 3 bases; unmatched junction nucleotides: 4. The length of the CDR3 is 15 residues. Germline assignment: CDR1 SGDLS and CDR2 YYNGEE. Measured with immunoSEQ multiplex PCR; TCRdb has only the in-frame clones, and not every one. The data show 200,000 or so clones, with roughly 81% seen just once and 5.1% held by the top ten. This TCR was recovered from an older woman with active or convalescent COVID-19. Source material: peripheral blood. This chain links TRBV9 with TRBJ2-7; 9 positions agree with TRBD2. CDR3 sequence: CASSVGLAEGYEQYF. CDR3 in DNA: TGTGCCAGCAGCGTAGGACTAGCGGAAGGCTACGAGCAGTACTTC.